The present T cell receptor beta chain was sequenced within a study of CD8 T cells in Susac syndrome. RNA in amounts of about 0.45 to 1 ug was reverse transcribed with random hexamers. Amplification of the TCR beta CDR3 was carried out by immunoSEQ multiplex PCR, which spanned a total of 54 Vbeta and 13 Jbeta segments. Using its own MiXCR run on the immunoSEQ multiplex PCR reads, TCRdb lists one record per CDR3 protein. The sample has some 160,000 distinct CDR3 sequences, approximately 90% seen once. Between the trimmed V and J ends, which lost 2 bases and 0 bases, there was a span of 11 bases. Germline CDR1 and CDR2: SGHDT and YYEEEE. The CDR3 has 16 amino acids.

Sequencing was performed on CD4+ T cells from PBMCs. The sequence was obtained from a human donor in good health. The rearrangement uses TRBV5-6 and TRBJ1-4; D is unresolved. The CDR3 region is CASSFWVTPTNEKLFF. CDR3 nucleotides: TGTGCCAGCAGCTTTTGGGTCACCCCAACTAATGAAAAACTGTTTTTT.